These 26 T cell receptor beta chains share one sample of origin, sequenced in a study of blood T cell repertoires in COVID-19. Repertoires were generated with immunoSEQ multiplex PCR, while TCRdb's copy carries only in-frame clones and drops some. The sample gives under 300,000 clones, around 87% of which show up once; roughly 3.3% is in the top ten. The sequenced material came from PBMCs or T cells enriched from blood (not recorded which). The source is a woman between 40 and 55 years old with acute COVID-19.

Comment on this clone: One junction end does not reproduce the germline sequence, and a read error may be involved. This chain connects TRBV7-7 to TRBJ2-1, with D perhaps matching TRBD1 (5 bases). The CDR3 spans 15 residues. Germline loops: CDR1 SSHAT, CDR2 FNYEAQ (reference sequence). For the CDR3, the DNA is TGTGCTAGCAGCTTAGGGGCGAGCTCCTACAATGAGCAGTTCTTC. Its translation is CASSLGASSYNEQFF. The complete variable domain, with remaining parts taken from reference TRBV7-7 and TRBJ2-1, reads GAGVSQSPRYKVTKRGQDVTLRCDPISSHATLYWYQQALGQGPEFLTYFNYEAQPDKSGLPSDRFSAERPEGSISTLTIQRTEQRDSAMYRCASSLGASSYNEQFFGPGTRLTVL.

This chain's CDR3 is CASSPTEQREGRNEQFF. Written as DNA, the CDR3 is TGTGCCAGCAGCCCCACCGAACAGCGGGAGGGCCGCAATGAGCAGTTCTTC. This chain uses TRBV3-1 (or the pseudogene TRBV3-2) with TRBJ2-1, with 10 bases that match TRBD2. The CDR3 covers 17 residues. V gave up 4 bases and J gave up 6 bases; unmatched junction bases: 12. CDR1 is LGHDT, CDR2 YNNKEL, per germline (reference sequence).

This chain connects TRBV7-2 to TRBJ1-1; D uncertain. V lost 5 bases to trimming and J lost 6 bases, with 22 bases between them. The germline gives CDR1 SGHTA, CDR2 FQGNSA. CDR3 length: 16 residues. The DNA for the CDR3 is TGTGCCAGCAGCACTAGTGGGTACGGGGAGGGCTCTGAAGCTTTCTTT. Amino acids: CASSTSGYGEGSEAFF.

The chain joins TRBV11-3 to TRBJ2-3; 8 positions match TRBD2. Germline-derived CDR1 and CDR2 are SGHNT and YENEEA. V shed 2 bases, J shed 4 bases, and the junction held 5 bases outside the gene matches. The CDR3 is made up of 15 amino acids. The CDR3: CASSLRAGAPDTQYF. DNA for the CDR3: TGTGCCAGCAGCTTAAGAGCGGGGGCCCCAGATACGCAGTATTTT. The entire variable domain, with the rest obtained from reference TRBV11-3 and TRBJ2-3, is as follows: EAGVVQSPRYKIIEKKQPVAFWCNPISGHNTLYWYLQNLGQGPELLIRYENEEAVDDSQLPKDRFSAERLKGVDSTLKIQPAELGDSAVYLCASSLRAGAPDTQYFGPGTRLTVL.

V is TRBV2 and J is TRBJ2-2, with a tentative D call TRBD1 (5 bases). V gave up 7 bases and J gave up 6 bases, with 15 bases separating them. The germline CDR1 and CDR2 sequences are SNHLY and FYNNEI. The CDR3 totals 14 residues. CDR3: CASKLTGAPGELFF. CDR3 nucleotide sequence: TGTGCCAGCAAACTAACAGGTGCCCCCGGGGAGCTGTTTTTT. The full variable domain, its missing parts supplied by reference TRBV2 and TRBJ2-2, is EPEVTQTPSHQVTQMGQEVILRCVPISNHLYFYWYRQILGQKVEFLVSFYNNEISEKSEIFDDQFSVERPDGSNFTLKIRSTKLEDSAMYFCASKLTGAPGELFFGEGSRLTVL.

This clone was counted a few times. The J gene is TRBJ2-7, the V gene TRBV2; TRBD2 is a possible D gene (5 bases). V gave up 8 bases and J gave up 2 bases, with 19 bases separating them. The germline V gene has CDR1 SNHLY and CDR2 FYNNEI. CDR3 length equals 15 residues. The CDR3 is CASLPAGGSAYEQYF. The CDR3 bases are TGTGCCAGCCTGCCCGCTGGTGGGAGCGCCTACGAGCAGTACTTC.

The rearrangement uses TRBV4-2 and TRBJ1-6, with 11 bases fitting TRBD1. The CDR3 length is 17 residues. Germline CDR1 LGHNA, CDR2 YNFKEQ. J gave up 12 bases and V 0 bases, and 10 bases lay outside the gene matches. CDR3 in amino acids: CASSQDLGQGAREPLHF. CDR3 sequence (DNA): TGTGCCAGCAGCCAAGATCTCGGACAGGGGGCTCGTGAACCCCTCCACTTT.

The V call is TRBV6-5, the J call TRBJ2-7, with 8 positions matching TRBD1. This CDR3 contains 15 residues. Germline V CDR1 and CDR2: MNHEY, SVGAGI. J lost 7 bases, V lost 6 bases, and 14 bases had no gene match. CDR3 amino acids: CASRFGRGPSGEQYF. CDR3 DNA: TGTGCCAGCAGGTTTGGCAGGGGGCCCTCGGGTGAGCAGTACTTC.

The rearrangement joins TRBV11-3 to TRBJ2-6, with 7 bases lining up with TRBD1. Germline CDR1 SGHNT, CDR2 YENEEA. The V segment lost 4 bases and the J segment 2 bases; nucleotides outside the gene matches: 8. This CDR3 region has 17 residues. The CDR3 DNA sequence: TGTGCCAGCAGCTCGGACAGGTTAAGCCCTGGGGCCAACGTCCTGACTTTC. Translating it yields CASSSDRLSPGANVLTF.

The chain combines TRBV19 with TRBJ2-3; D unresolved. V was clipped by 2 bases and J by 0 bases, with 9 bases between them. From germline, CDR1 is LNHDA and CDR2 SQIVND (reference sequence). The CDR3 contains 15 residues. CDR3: CASSISQVSTDTQYF. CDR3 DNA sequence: TGTGCCAGTAGTATAAGCCAGGTCAGCACAGATACGCAGTATTTT.

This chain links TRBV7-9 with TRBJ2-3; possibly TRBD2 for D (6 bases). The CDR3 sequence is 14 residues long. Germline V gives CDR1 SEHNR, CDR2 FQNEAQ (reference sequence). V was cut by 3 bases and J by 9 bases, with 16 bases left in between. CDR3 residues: CASSFYPGVVTQYF. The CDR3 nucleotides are TGTGCCAGCAGCTTCTACCCGGGAGTTGTCACGCAGTATTTT.

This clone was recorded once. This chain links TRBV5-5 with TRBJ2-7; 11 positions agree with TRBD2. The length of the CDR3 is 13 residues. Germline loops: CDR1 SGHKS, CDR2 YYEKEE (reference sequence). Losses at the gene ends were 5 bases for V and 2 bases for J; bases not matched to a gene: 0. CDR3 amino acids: CASRLAGAYEQYF. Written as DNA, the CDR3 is TGTGCCAGCAGACTAGCGGGAGCCTACGAGCAGTACTTC.

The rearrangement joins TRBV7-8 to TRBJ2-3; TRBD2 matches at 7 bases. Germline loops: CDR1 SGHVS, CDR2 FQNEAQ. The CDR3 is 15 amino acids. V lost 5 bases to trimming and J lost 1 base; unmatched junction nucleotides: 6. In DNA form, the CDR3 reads TGTGCCAGCAGCAAAGCGGGAAGCGGCACAGATACGCAGTATTTT. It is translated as CASSKAGSGTDTQYF.

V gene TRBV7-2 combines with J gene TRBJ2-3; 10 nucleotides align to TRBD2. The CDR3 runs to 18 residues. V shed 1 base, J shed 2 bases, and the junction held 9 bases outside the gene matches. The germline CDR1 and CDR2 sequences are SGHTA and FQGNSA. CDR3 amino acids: CASSLVPSGGGNTDTQYF. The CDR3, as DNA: TGTGCCAGCAGCTTAGTTCCTAGCGGGGGCGGGAACACAGATACGCAGTATTTT.

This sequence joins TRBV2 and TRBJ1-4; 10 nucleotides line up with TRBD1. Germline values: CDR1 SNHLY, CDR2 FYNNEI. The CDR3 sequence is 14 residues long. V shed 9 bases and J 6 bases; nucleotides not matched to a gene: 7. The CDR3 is CASNPGTGDEKLFF. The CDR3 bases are TGTGCCAGTAACCCCGGGACAGGGGATGAAAAACTGTTTTTT.

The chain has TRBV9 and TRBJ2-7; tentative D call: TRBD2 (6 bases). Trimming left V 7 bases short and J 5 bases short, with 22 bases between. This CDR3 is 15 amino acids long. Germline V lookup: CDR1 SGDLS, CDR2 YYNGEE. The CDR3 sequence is CASARMGLRGDEQYF. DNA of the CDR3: TGTGCCAGCGCCCGTATGGGACTCCGAGGGGACGAGCAGTACTTC.

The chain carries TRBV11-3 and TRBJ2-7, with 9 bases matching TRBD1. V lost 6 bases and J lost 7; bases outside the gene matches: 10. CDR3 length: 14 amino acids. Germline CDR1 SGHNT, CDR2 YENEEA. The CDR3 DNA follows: TGTGCCAGCAGACTCCCCGCCGGGACAGGGGAGCAGTACTTC. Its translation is CASRLPAGTGEQYF.

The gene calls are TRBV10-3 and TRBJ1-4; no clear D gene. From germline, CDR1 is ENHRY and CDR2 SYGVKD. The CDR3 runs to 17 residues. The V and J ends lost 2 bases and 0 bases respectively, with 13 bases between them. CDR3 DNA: TGTGCCATCAGTGAGGGTTGGGCAGAATCAACTAATGAAAAACTGTTTTTT. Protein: CAISEGWAESTNEKLFF.

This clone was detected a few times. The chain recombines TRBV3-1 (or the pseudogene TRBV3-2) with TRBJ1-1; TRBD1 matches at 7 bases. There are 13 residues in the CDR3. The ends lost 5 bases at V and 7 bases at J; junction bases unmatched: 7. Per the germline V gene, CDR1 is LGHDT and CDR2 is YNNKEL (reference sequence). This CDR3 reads CASSKGTAYEAFF. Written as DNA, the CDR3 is TGTGCCAGCAGCAAAGGGACAGCGTATGAAGCTTTCTTT.

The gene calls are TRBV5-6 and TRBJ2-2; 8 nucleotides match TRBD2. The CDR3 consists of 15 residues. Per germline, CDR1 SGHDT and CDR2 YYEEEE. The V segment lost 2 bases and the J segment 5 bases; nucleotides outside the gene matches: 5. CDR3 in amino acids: CASSFGLAETGELFF. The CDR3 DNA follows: TGTGCCAGCAGCTTTGGACTAGCTGAGACCGGGGAGCTGTTTTTT.

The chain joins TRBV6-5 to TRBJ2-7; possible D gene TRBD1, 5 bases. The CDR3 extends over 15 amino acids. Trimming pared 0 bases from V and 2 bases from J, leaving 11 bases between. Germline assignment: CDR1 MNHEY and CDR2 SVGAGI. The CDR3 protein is CASSYSSSTAYEQYF. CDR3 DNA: TGTGCCAGCAGTTACTCGTCCTCGACAGCCTACGAGCAGTACTTC.

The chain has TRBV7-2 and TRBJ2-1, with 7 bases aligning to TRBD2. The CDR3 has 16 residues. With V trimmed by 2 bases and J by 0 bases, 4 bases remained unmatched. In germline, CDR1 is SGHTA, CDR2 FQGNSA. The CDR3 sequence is CASSLPRERSYNEQFF. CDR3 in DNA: TGTGCCAGCAGCTTACCGCGGGAGCGCTCCTACAATGAGCAGTTCTTC.

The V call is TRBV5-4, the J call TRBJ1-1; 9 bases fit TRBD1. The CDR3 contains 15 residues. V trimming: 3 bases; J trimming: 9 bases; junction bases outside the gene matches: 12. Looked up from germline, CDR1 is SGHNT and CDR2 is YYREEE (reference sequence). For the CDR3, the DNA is TGTGCCAGCAGCTCGGGGGACAGGGCTTCCCACAAAGCTTTCTTT. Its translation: CASSSGDRASHKAFF.

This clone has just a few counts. The CDR3 DNA reads TGTGCCAGCACTACGCCGGGAGATACGCAGTATTTT. It encodes CASTTPGDTQYF. V usage is TRBV2 and J usage is TRBJ2-3; D is unclear. CDR3 length: 12 amino acids. The V end lost 7 bases, the J end lost 5 bases, and 10 bases lay between the germline ends. CDR1 is SNHLY and CDR2 is FYNNEI in the germline V gene.

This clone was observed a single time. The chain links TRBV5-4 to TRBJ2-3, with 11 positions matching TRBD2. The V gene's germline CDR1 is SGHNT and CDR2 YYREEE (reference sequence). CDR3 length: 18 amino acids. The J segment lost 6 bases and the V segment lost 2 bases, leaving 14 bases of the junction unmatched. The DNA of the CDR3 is TGTGCCAGCAGCTTTCGGACTAGCGGGCTACTTCTAGGGGATACGCAGTATTTT. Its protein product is CASSFRTSGLLLGDTQYF.

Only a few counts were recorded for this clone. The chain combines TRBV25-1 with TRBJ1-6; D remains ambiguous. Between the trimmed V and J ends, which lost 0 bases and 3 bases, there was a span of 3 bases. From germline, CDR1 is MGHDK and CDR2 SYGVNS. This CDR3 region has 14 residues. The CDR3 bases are TGTGCCAGCAGTGAATATAACTATAATTCACCCCTCCACTTT. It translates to CASSEYNYNSPLHF.